This TCR beta chain was sequenced in a study of blood T cell repertoires in COVID-19. In terms of age and location, participants ranged from about 18 to 95 years and lived in about 25 US areas. The study assigned cohorts using participant-reported clinical history. Donors in Cohort 3 who had recovered were those with two negative PCRs, healthcare professional clearance, or resolution of their symptoms. The method was immunoSEQ multiplex PCR; TCRdb's version includes in-frame clones alone and lacks a portion of them. This table has under 250,000 clones, nearly 90% appearing once. Trimming at V came to 6 bases and at J to 1 base, leaving 12 bases not matched to a gene. Germline assignment: CDR1 SGHNT and CDR2 YYREEE (reference sequence). The CDR3 has 17 amino acids. The sample holds one count of this clone.

Input material: PBMCs or T cells enriched from blood (not recorded which). The chain recombines TRBV5-4 with TRBJ1-3; 8 bases are shared with TRBD1. The receptor was isolated from a man aged 25 to 45 who had recovered from COVID-19. As DNA, the CDR3 is TGTGCCAGCACCTCCCAGCAGCAGGGGGCTTCTGGAAACACCATATATTTT. Amino acid sequence: CASTSQQQGASGNTIYF.